These T cell receptor beta chains were read from a single sample in a study of early T cells in non-severe SARS-CoV-2 infection. Via MiXCR, TCRdb re-called the 5' RACE reads, giving one row per CDR3 protein. This table holds more than 95,000 distinct CDR3 sequences, about 10% found once. The source was whole blood, collected at baseline. The receptor set was obtained from an adult who was a healthcare worker with PCR-confirmed SARS-CoV-2 infection or an uninfected control (not recorded which). Both conserved end residues are part of each CDR3. The order of the fields is CDR3 length, J gene, D gene, V gene, clone size, CDR3 DNA, CDR3 protein. D genes are given only for firm matches. Some rows have no size entry. The others give once, few or many, or a class for an expanded clone.

15 TRBJ2-4 TRBD1 TRBV10-3 NA TGTGCCATCAGTGAGAGGACAGGGGGCAAAAACATTCAGTACTTC CAISERTGGKNIQYF
14 TRBJ2-3 TRBD1 TRBV2 many TGTGCCAGCAACCGGGACAGGAACACAGATACGCAGTATTTT CASNRDRNTDTQYF
11 TRBJ2-3 NA TRBV29-1 few TGCAGCGTCGGGGGGCTGGATACGCAGTATTTT CSVGGLDTQYF
14 TRBJ2-7 TRBD1 TRBV2 NA TGTGCCTGCCGCGATGACGGGACAGGGCGCGAGCAGTACTTC CACRDDGTGREQYF
18 TRBJ2-1 TRBD2 TRBV10-3 NA TGTGCCATCAGCGAAACGACTAGCGGGAGGACCCCCTACAATGAGCAGTTCTTC CAISETTSGRTPYNEQFF
13 TRBJ2-6 NA TRBV7-9 few TGTGCCAGCAGCTCCCAGCGGGCCAACGTCCTGACTTTC CASSSQRANVLTF
14 TRBJ2-3 TRBD2 TRBV7-8 NA TGTGCCAGCAGCTTCGGGGGGGGCGGAGATACGCAGTATTTT CASSFGGGGDTQYF
14 TRBJ1-6 NA TRBV9 few TGTGCCAGCAGCCCCCGAGCAGGGGACTCACCCCTCCACTTT CASSPRAGDSPLHF
14 TRBJ2-7 NA TRBV11-1 many TGTGCCAGCAGCTTACGAAACGGCCTCTACGAGCAGTACTTC CASSLRNGLYEQYF
16 TRBJ2-1 NA TRBV3-1 many TGTGCCAGCAGCCAACCTCTAGCCTACTCCTACAATGAGCAGTTCTTC CASSQPLAYSYNEQFF
15 TRBJ2-3 TRBD2 TRBV7-2 NA TGTGCCAGCAGCTCCACAGGGACTAGCGAATATACGCAGTATTTT CASSSTGTSEYTQYF
14 TRBJ2-7 NA TRBV11-2 many TGTGCCAGCAGCCTGACTGGGACTCTTTACGAGCAGTACTTC CASSLTGTLYEQYF
14 TRBJ1-2 NA TRBV3-1 NA TGTGCCAGCAGCCTCAGCGCGGGAGCCTATGGCTACACCTTC CASSLSAGAYGYTF
14 TRBJ2-3 TRBD2 TRBV5-4 many TGTGCCAGCAGCTTAGCGGGGGGCACAGATACGCAGTATTTT CASSLAGGTDTQYF
19 TRBJ2-5 TRBD2 TRBV20-1 NA TGCAGTGCTAGAGACCCGGGACTAGCGGGAGGGGGGAGCCGGGAGACCCAGTACTTC CSARDPGLAGGGSRETQYF
15 TRBJ2-7 NA TRBV6-5 many TGTGCCAGCAGACCCGGACAGACCCCCGTACGCGAGCAGTACTTC CASRPGQTPVREQYF
15 TRBJ2-1 TRBD1 TRBV7-2 NA TGTGCCAGCAGCTCATCGGCAGGGGGCCGGAATGAGCAGTTCTTC CASSSSAGGRNEQFF
18 TRBJ1-1 NA TRBV12-3/TRBV12-4 NA TGTGCCAGCAGTTTAGCGCAGGGGTCTCTCTCACTGAACACTGAAGCTTTCTTT CASSLAQGSLSLNTEAFF
13 TRBJ1-1 NA TRBV5-1 NA TGCGCCAGCAGTACTCCAGGGCGGCCTGAAGCTTTCTTT CASSTPGRPEAFF
13 TRBJ2-7 TRBD2 TRBV3-1 NA TGTGCCAGCAGCCCGAGCGGGGACTACGAGCAGTACTTC CASSPSGDYEQYF
16 TRBJ2-2 NA TRBV5-4 NA TGTGCCAGCAGCAATGGTCGGGTTCTGGCCACCGGGGAGCTGTTTTTT CASSNGRVLATGELFF
12 TRBJ2-7 NA TRBV7-9 few TGTGCCAGCAGCAGGGCGGCCTACGAGCAGTACTTC CASSRAAYEQYF
12 TRBJ2-3 NA TRBV11-3 few TGTGCCAGCAGCTTCCACACAGATACGCAGTATTTT CASSFHTDTQYF
20 TRBJ2-2 TRBD2 TRBV4-3 NA TGCGCCAGCAGCCAAGATCTCGTCGGGCTAGCGGGAGTAGGGTCCGGGGAGCTGTTTTTT CASSQDLVGLAGVGSGELFF
11 TRBJ2-5 TRBD2 TRBV29-1 few TGCAGCGGGACTAGCGGGGAGACCCAGTACTTC CSGTSGETQYF
14 TRBJ2-3 NA TRBV18 few TGTGCCAGCTCACCACCCGGTGGGTTGTTCGAGCAGTATTTT CASSPPGGLFEQYF
15 TRBJ1-2 NA TRBV28 NA TGTGCCAGCAGTTCCGGACCGTCTTTAGGCTATGGCTACACCTTC CASSSGPSLGYGYTF
13 TRBJ2-7 NA TRBV29-1 NA TGCAGCGTCCGGACAGAGAGAACCTACGAGCAGTACTTC CSVRTERTYEQYF
15 TRBJ1-2 NA TRBV7-8 NA TGTGCCAGCAGCTTTACCTCCCCGACCAGCGGCGGCTACACCTTC CASSFTSPTSGGYTF
16 TRBJ2-6 NA TRBV6-6 many TGTGCCAGCAGTTACCCGGATGGCCCTGGGGCCAACGTCCTGACTTTC CASSYPDGPGANVLTF
13 TRBJ1-5 NA TRBV9 NA TGTGCCAGCAGCGTTACAGAGGGGCAGCCCCAGCATTTT CASSVTEGQPQHF
20 TRBJ2-1 NA TRBV29-1 many TGCAGCGTTGTGGGGCTCCTGGCGGCGAGGGCTCCTTCCTCCTACAATGAGCAGTTCTTC CSVVGLLAARAPSSYNEQFF
15 TRBJ1-4 NA TRBV6-1 NA TGTGCCAGCAGTGAAAGGGGGGGTTTGGATGAAAAACTGTTTTTT CASSERGGLDEKLFF
15 TRBJ2-1 NA TRBV6-2/TRBV6-3 NA TGTGCCAGCAGGCCCCCAGGGGTAGGGGACAATGAGCAGTTCTTC CASRPPGVGDNEQFF
16 TRBJ2-1 TRBD2 TRBV19 few TGTGCCAGTAGTGTTACTAGCGGGAGCTCCTACAATGAGCAGTTCTTC CASSVTSGSSYNEQFF
15 TRBJ1-6 NA TRBV7-9 NA TGTGCCAACAGCCCCCGGGACGGCTATAATTCACCCCTCCACTTT CANSPRDGYNSPLHF
13 TRBJ1-2 NA TRBV7-9 many TGTGCCAGCAGCTTAACAAGTAACTATGGCTACACCTTC CASSLTSNYGYTF
11 TRBJ2-7 NA TRBV11-2 few TGTGCCAGCACCCAGACCTACGAGCAGTACTTC CASTQTYEQYF
15 TRBJ2-1 TRBD2 TRBV25-1 NA TGTGCCAGCAGCCGGGCCACGGGCGGGAGCCATGAGCAGTTCTTC CASSRATGGSHEQFF
15 TRBJ2-1 NA TRBV19 few TGTGCCAGTAGTGGGGGGGCAGGAACCAACAATGAGCAGTTCTTC CASSGGAGTNNEQFF
12 TRBJ1-2 NA TRBV20-1 few TGCAGTGCCCGGACGCATAACTATGGCTACACCTTC CSARTHNYGYTF
12 TRBJ2-2 TRBD2 TRBV20-1 few TGCAGTGCTAAGCGGGAGGCCGGGGAGCTGTTTTTT CSAKREAGELFF
14 TRBJ2-1 NA TRBV18 NA TGTGCCAGCTCACCGGAGACTTACTACAATGAGCAGTTCTTC CASSPETYYNEQFF
16 TRBJ1-6 NA TRBV7-2 many TGTGCCAGCAGCTTAGACCGGACGGAGAATAATTCACCCCTCCACTTT CASSLDRTENNSPLHF
17 TRBJ2-2 TRBD2 TRBV5-4 many TGTGCCAGCAGCTCACGGAGCGGGAGTAGGAACACCGGGGAGCTGTTTTTT CASSSRSGSRNTGELFF
16 TRBJ1-1 TRBD1 TRBV10-3 NA TGTGCCATCCAAGCGGGGACAGGGGGCGATCCTACTGAAGCTTTCTTT CAIQAGTGGDPTEAFF
15 TRBJ2-7 TRBD1 TRBV5-5 few TGTGCCAGCAGCTGGATACAGGGGAACAAGGGCGAGCAGTACTTC CASSWIQGNKGEQYF
11 TRBJ2-7 NA TRBV6-1 NA TGTGCCAGCAGTGGAGCCTACGAGCAGTACTTC CASSGAYEQYF